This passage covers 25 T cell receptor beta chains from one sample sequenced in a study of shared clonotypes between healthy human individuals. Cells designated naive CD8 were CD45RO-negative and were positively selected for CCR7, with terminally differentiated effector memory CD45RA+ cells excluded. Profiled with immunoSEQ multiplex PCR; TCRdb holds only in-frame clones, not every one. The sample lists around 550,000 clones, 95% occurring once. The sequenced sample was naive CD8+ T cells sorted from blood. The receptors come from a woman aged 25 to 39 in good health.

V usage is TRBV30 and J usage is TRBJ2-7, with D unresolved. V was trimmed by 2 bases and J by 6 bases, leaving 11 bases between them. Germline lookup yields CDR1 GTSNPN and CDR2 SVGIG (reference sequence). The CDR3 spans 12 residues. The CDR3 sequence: CAWSWGSREQYF. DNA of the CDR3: TGTGCCTGGAGTTGGGGATCCCGCGAGCAGTACTTC.

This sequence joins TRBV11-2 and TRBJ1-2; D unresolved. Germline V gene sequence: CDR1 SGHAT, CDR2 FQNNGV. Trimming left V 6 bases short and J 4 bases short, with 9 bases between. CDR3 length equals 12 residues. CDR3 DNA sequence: TGTGCCAGCAGTGACGGCGTCTATGGCTACACCTTC. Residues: CASSDGVYGYTF.

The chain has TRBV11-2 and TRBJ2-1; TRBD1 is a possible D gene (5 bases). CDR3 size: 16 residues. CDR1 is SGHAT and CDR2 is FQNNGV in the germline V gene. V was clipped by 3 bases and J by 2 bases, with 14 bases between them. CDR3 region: CASSFSDSIPYNEQFF. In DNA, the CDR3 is TGTGCCAGCAGCTTCTCCGACAGTATCCCCTACAATGAGCAGTTCTTC.

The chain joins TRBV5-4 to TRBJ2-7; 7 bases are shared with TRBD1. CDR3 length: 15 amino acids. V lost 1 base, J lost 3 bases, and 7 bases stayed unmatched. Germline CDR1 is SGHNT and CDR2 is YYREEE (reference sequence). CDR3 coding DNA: TGTGCCAGCAGCTTGATGGGACAGACTTTCTACGAGCAGTACTTC. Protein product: CASSLMGQTFYEQYF.

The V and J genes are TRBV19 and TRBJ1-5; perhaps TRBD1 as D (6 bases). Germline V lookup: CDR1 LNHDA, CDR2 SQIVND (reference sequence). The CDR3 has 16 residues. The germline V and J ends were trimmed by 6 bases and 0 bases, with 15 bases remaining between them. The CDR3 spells CASSPDGTNSNQPQHF. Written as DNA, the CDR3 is TGTGCCAGTAGCCCGGACGGGACAAATAGCAATCAGCCCCAGCATTTT.

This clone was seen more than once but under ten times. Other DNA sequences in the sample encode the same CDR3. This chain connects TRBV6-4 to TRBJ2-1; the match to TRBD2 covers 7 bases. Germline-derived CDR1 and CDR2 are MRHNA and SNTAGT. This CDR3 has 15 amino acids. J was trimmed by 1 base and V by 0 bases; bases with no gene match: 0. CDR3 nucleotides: TGTGCCAGCAGTGACTCTAGCGGGTCCTACAATGAGCAGTTCTTC. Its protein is CASSDSSGSYNEQFF.

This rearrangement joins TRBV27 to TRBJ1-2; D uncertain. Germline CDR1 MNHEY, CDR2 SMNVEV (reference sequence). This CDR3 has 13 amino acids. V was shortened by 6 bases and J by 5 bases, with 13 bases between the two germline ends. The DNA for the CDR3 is TGTGCCAGCAGGCCGGGTATAGGGTATGGCTACACCTTC. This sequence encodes CASRPGIGYGYTF.

The CDR3 sequence is CASSIQGREQYF. The DNA for the CDR3 is TGTGCCAGTAGTATACAGGGGAGAGAGCAGTACTTC. The gene calls are TRBV19 and TRBJ2-7; perhaps TRBD1 as D (6 bases). Germline CDR1 is LNHDA and CDR2 is SQIVND (reference sequence). Trimming cost V 2 bases and J 7 bases, with 9 bases left between them. CDR3 length: 12 residues.

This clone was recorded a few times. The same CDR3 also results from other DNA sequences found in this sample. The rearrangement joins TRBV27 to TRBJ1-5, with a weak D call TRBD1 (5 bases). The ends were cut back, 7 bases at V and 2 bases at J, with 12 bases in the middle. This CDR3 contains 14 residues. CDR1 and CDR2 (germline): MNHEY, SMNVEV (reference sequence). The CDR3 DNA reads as TGTGCCAGCACTCCGGGGGGGGGCAATCAGCCCCAGCATTTT. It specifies CASTPGGGNQPQHF.

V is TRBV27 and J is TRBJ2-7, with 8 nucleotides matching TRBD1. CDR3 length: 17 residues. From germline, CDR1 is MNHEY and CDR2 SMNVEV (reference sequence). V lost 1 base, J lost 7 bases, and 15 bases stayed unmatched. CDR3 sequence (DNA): TGTGCCAGCAGTTTATGGGGGAACAGGGGGAGTCTGGCTGAGCAGTACTTC. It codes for CASSLWGNRGSLAEQYF.

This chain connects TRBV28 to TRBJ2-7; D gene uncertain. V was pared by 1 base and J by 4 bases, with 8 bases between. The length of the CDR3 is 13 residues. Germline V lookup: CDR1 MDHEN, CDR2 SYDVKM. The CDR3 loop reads CASSLSRYYEQYF. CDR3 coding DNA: TGTGCCAGCAGTTTATCTCGGTATTACGAGCAGTACTTC.

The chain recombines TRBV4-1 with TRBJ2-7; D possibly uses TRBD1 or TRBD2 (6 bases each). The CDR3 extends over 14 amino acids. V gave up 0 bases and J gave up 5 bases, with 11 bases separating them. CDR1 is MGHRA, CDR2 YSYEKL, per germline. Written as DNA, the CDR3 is TGCGCCAGCAGCCAAGATTCGGGGGCTAACGAGCAGTACTTC. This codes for CASSQDSGANEQYF.

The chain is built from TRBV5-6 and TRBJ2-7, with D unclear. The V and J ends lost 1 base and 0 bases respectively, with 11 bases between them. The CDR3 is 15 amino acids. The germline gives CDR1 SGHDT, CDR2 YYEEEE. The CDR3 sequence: CASSLSTAVSYEQYF. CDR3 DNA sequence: TGTGCCAGCAGCTTGTCTACAGCCGTCTCCTACGAGCAGTACTTC. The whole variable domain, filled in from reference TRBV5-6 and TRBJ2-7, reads DAGVTQSPTHLIKTRGQQVTLRCSPKSGHDTVSWYQQALGQGPQFIFQYYEEEERQRGNFPDRFSGHQFPNYSSELNVNALLLGDSALYLCASSLSTAVSYEQYFGPGTRLTVT.

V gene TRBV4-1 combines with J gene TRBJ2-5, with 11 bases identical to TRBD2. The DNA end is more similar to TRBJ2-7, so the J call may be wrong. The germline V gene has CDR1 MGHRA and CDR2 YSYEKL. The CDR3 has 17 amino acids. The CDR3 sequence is CASSFRTTGTSGYEQYF. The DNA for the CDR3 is TGCGCCAGCAGCTTTCGAACCACCGGGACTAGCGGCTACGAGCAGTACTTC.

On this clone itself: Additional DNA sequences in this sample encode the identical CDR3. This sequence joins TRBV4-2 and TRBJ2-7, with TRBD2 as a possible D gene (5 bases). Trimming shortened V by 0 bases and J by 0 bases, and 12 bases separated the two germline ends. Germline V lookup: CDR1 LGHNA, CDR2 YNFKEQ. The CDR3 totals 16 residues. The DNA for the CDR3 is TGTGCCAGCAGCCAAGACCCAAGCGGTAGCTCCTACGAGCAGTACTTC. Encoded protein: CASSQDPSGSSYEQYF.

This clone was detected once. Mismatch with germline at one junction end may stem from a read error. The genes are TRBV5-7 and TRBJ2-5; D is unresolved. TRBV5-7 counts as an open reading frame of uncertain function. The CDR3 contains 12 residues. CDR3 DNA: TGTGCCAGCAGCTCGTACCAAGGGACCCAGTACTTC. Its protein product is CASSSYQGTQYF.

The CDR3 sequence is CASSQGRGPGYNEQFF. The CDR3 DNA reads TGCGCCAGCAGCCAAGGTCGGGGACCGGGGTACAATGAGCAGTTCTTC. The chain carries TRBV4-1 and TRBJ2-1; D assignment may be TRBD1 or TRBD2 (5 bases each). Trimming removed 1 base at V and 4 bases at J, with 14 bases between. The CDR3 consists of 16 residues. Germline values: CDR1 MGHRA, CDR2 YSYEKL.

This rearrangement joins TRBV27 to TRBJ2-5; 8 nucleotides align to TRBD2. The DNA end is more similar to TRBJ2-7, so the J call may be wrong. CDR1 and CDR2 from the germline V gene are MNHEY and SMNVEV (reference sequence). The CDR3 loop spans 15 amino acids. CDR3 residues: CASRLAGGLHYEQYF. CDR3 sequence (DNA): TGTGCCAGCCGTCTGGCGGGAGGTCTACACTACGAGCAGTACTTC.

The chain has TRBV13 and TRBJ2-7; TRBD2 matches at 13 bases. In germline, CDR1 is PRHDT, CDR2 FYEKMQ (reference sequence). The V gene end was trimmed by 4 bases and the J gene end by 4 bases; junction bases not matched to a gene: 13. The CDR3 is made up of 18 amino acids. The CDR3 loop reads CASSSRTSGSLSWYEQYF. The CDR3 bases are TGTGCCAGCAGCTCAAGGACTAGCGGGAGCCTATCGTGGTACGAGCAGTACTTC.

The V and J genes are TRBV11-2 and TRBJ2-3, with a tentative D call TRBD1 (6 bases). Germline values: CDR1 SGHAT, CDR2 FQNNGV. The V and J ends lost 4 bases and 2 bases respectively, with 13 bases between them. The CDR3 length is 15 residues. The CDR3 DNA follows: TGTGCCAGCAGCTCCGACAGGAGTACCACAGATACGCAGTATTTT. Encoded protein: CASSSDRSTTDTQYF.

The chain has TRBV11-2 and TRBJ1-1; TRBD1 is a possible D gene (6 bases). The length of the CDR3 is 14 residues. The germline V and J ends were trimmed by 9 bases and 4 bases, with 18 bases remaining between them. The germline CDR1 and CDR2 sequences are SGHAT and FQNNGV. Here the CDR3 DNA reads TGTGCCAGTTACAACAGGGAAGTGAGCACTGAAGCTTTCTTT. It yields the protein CASYNREVSTEAFF.

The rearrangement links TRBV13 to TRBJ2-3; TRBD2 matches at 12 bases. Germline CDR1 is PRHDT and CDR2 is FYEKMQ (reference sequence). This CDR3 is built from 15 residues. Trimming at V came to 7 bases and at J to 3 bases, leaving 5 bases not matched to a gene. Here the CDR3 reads CASKETSGRTDTQYF. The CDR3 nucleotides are TGTGCCAGCAAAGAAACTAGCGGGAGGACAGATACGCAGTATTTT.

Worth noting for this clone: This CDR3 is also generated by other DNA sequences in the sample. CDR3 bases: TGTGCCAGCAGCCTGGGACAGACTGAAGCTTTCTTT. This translates into CASSLGQTEAFF. This sequence joins TRBV28 and TRBJ1-1; 7 bases map to TRBD1. This CDR3 region has 12 residues. From germline, CDR1 is MDHEN and CDR2 SYDVKM. The V and J ends lost 6 bases and 5 bases, in that order; junction bases with no gene match: 3.

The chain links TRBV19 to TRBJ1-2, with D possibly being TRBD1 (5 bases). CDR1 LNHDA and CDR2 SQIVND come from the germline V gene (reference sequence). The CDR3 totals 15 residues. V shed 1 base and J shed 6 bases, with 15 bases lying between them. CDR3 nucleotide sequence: TGTGCCAGTAGTATAGCGGCAGGGCCCCTCGATGGCTACACCTTC. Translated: CASSIAAGPLDGYTF.

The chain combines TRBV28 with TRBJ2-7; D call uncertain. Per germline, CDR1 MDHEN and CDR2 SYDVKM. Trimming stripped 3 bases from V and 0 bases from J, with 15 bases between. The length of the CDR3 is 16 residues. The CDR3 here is CASSLPVSRASYEQYF. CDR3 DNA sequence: TGTGCCAGCAGTTTGCCCGTCTCACGGGCCTCCTACGAGCAGTACTTC.